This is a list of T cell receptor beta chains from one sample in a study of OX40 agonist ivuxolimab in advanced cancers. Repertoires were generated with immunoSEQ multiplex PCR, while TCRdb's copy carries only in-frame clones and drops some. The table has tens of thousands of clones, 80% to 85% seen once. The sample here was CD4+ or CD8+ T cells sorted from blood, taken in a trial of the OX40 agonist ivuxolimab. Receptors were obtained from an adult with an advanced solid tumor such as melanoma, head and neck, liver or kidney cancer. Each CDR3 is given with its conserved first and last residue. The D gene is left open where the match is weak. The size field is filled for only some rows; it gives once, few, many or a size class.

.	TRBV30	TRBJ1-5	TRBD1	TGTGCCTGGAGCGGAGGGACAGGGAACAATCAGCCCCAGCATTTT	CAWSGGTGNNQPQHF
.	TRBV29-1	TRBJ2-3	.	TGCAGCGCCAGACGAGGGAGCACAGATACGCAGTATTTT	CSARRGSTDTQYF
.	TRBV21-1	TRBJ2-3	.	TGTGCCAGCAGCAAGGGGGATACGCAGTATTTT	CASSKGDTQYF
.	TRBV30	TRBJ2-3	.	TGTGCCTGGGGGATTCGCGGGGCGGATACGCAGTATTTT	CAWGIRGADTQYF
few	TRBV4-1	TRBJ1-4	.	TGCGCCAGCAGCCCGGACAGTGCAACTAATGAAAAACTGTTTTTT	CASSPDSATNEKLFF
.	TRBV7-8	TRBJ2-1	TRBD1	TGTGCCAGCAGCTCAACCGGGACAGGGATTTACAATGAGCAGTTCTTC	CASSSTGTGIYNEQFF
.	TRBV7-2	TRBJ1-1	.	TGTGCCAGCAGCCTCAGTGGACTGAACACTGAAGCTTTCTTT	CASSLSGLNTEAFF
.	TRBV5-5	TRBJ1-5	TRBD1	TGTGCCAGCAGCAGAGCGACAGGGGGAGGCCAGCCCCAGCATTTT	CASSRATGGGQPQHF
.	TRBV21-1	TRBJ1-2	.	TGTGCCAGCAGCAAAGAAGAGCAGGGGACTAACTATGGCTACACCTTC	CASSKEEQGTNYGYTF
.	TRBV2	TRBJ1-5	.	TGTGCCAGCGACCAGGGAAATCAGCCCCAGCATTTT	CASDQGNQPQHF
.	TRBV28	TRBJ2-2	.	TGTGCCAGCAGTCCACTGGGGAACACCGGGGAGCTGTTTTTT	CASSPLGNTGELFF
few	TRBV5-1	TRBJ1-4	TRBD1	TGCGCCAGCAGGTCGGAGGGGGCTGAAAAACTGTTTTTT	CASRSEGAEKLFF
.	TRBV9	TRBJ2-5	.	TGTGCCAGCAGTTTAAGGGGCCGGGAAGAGACCCAGTACTTC	CASSLRGREETQYF
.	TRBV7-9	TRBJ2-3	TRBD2	TGTGCCAGTGGACTAGCGGGAGTCCCAGATACGCAGTATTTT	CASGLAGVPDTQYF
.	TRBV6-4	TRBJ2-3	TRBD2	TGTGCCAGCAGCCCTTTAGCGGGCCAACCGAATACGCAGTATTTT	CASSPLAGQPNTQYF
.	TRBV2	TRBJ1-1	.	TGTGCCAGCAGTGCATTGGGGGAGGGAAGCACTGAAGCTTTCTTT	CASSALGEGSTEAFF
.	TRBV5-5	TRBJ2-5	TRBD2	TGTGCCAGCAGCTTGGAACTAGCGGGCAGAAAGACCCAGTACTTC	CASSLELAGRKTQYF
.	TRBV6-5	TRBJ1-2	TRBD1	TGTGCCAGCAGTTACGCCCGGACAGGGGGCGGTTATGGCTACACCTTC	CASSYARTGGGYGYTF
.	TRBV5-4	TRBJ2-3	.	TGTGCCAGCAGCTTGGGCCAGGATAATACGCAGTATTTT	CASSLGQDNTQYF
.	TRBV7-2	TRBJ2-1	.	TGTGCCAGCAGCTTAGAGCAGCGAGGGTATGGGGGTGAGCAGTTCTTC	CASSLEQRGYGGEQFF
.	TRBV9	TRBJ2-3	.	TGTGCCAGCAGCGCAAGGTTTACTAGCACAGATACGCAGTATTTT	CASSARFTSTDTQYF
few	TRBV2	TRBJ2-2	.	TGTGCCAGCAACCAACAGGGCGCCGGGGAGCTGTTTTTT	CASNQQGAGELFF
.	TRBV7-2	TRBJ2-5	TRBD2	TGTGCCAGCAGCTTAGCGAGCGGGGGGGCAGAGACCCAGTACTTC	CASSLASGGAETQYF
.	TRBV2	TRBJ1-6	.	TGTGCCAGCAGTGACAGAGCTTTTGGTTCACCCCTCCACTTT	CASSDRAFGSPLHF
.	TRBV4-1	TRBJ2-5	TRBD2	TGCGCCAGCAGCCAAGGGGGATGGCGGGGGGGACAAGAGACCCAGTACTTC	CASSQGGWRGGQETQYF
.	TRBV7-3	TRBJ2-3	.	TGTGCCAGCAGCTTCCCCGGCACAGATACGCAGTATTTT	CASSFPGTDTQYF
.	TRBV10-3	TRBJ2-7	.	TGTGCCATCAGTGAAGGGGACTCCACTGCTGGGTACGAGCAGTACTTC	CAISEGDSTAGYEQYF
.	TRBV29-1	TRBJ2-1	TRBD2	TGCAGCGTTGGAGGCGGGGGGGCCGCGTACAATGAGCAGTTCTTC	CSVGGGGAAYNEQFF
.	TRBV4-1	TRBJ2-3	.	TGCGCCAGCAGCCCTGAGATCGGGGGTGGGCAGTATTTT	CASSPEIGGGQYF